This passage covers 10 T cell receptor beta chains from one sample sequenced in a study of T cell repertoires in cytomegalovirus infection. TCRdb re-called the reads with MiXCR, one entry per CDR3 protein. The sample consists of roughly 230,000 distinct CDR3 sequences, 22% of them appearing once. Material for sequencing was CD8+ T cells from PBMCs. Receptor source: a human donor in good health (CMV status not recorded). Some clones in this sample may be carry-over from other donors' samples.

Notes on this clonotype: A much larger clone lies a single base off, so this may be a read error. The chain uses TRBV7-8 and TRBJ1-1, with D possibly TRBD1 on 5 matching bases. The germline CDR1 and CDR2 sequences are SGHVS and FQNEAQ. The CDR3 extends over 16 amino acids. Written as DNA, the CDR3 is TGTGCCAGCAGCTCTACAGGATTAGGAGGCCAACTCGAAGCTTGCTTT. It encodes CASSSTGLGGQLEACF.

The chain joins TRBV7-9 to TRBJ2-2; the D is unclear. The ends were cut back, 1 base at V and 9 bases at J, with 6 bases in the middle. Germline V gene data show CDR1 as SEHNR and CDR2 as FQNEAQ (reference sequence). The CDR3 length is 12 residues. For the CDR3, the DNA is TGTGCCAGCAGCTTAGGACCCTGGGAGCTGTTTTTT. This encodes CASSLGPWELFF.

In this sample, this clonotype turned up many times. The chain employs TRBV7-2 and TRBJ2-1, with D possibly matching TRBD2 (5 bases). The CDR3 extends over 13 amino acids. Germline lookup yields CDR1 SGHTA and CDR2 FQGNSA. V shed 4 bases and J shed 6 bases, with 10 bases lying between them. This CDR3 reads CASSSSLSNEQFF. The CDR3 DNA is TGTGCCAGCAGCTCTAGCCTTAGCAATGAGCAGTTCTTC.

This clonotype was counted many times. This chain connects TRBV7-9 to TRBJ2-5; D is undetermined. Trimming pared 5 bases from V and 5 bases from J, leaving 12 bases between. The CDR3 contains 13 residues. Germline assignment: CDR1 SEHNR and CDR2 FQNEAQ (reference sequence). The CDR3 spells CASSMARAETQYF. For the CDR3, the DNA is TGTGCCAGCAGCATGGCCCGAGCGGAGACCCAGTACTTC.

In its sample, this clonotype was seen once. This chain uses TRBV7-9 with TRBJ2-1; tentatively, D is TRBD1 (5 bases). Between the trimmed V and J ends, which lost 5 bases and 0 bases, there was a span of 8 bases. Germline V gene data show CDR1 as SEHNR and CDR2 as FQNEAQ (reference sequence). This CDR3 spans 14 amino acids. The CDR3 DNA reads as TGTGCCAGCAGCCGGACACTCTCCTACAATGAGCAGTTCTTC. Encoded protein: CASSRTLSYNEQFF.

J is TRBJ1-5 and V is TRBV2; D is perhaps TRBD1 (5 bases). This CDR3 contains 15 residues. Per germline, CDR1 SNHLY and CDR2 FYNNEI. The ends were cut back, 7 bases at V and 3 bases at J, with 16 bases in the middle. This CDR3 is CASTRVRGNNQPQHF. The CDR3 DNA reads TGTGCCAGCACCAGGGTCCGCGGTAACAATCAGCCCCAGCATTTT.

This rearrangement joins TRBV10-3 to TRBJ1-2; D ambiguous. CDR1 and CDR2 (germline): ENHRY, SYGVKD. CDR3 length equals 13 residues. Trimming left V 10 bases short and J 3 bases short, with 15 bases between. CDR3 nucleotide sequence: TGTGCCACCTCCGGCAGTTCTGACTATGGCTACACCTTC. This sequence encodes CATSGSSDYGYTF.

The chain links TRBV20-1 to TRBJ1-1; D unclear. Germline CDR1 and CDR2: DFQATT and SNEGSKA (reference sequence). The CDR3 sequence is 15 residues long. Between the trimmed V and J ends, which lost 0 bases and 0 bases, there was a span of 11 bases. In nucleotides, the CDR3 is TGCAGTGCTAGAGATATTGCAGCTATGAACACTGAAGCTTTCTTT. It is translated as CSARDIAAMNTEAFF.

This CDR3 reads CSVGTDHNTEAFF. The CDR3, as DNA: TGCAGCGTTGGGACAGACCACAACACTGAAGCTTTCTTT. V gene TRBV29-1 combines with J gene TRBJ1-1; D perhaps matches TRBD1 (6 bases). This CDR3 contains 13 residues. V lost 4 bases and J 2 bases, leaving 11 bases between the germline ends. Germline CDR1 SQVTM, CDR2 ANQGSEA.

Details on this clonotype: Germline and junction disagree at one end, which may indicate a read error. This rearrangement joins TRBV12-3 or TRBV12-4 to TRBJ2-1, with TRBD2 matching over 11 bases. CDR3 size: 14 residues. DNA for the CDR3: TGTGCCAGTAGCGGGGGGGTTCGTGACAATGTGCAGTTCTTC. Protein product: CASSGGVRDNVQFF.